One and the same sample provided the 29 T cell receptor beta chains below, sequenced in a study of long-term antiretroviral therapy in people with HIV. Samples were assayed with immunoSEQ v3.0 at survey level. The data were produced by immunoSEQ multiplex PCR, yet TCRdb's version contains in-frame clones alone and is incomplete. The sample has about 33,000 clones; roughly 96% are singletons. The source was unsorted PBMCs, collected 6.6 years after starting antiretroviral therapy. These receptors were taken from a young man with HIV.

The CDR3 region has the DNA TGTGCCAGCAGCTTCCCCGACGGAGGATACTACGAGCAGTACTTC. Encoded protein: CASSFPDGGYYEQYF. This sequence joins TRBV7-9 and TRBJ2-7, with D possibly TRBD2 on 5 matching bases. The CDR3 covers 15 residues. The V end was cut by 3 bases, the J end by 3 bases, with 15 bases between. CDR1 and CDR2 from the germline V gene are SEHNR and FQNEAQ (reference sequence).

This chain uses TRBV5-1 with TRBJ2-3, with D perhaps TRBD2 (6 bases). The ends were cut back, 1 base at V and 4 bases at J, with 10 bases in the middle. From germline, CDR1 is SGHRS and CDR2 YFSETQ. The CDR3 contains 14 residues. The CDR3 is CASSLRGRPDTQYF. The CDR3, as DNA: TGCGCCAGCAGCTTGCGGGGGAGGCCAGATACGCAGTATTTT. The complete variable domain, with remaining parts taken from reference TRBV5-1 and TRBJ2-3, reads KAGVTQTPRYLIKTRGQQVTLSCSPISGHRSVSWYQQTPGQGLQFLFEYFSETQRNKGNFPGRFSGRQFSNSRSEMNVSTLELGDSALYLCASSLRGRPDTQYFGPGTRLTVL.

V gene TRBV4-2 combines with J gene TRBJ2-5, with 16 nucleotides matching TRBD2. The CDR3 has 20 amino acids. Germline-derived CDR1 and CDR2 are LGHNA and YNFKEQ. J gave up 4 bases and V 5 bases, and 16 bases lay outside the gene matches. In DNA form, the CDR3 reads TGTGCCAGCAGCTCCTTACCCTCCGGGACTAGCGGGGGGGTAGGAGAGACCCAGTACTTC. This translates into CASSSLPSGTSGGVGETQYF.

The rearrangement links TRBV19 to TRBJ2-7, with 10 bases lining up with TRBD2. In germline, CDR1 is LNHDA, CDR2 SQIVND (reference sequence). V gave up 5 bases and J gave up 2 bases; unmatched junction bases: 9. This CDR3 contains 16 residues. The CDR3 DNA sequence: TGTGCCAGTAGTCCTTGGGCCCTAGCGGGAGCCTACGAGCAGTACTTC. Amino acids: CASSPWALAGAYEQYF.

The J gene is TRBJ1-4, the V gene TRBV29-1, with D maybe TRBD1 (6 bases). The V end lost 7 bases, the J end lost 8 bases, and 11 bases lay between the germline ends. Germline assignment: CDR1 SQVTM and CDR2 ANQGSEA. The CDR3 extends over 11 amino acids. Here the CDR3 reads CSGLRGEKLFF. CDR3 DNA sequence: TGCAGCGGTCTCAGGGGCGAAAAACTGTTTTTT. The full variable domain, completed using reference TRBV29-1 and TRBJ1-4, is SAVISQKPSRDICQRGTSLTIQCQVDSQVTMMFWYRQQPGQSLTLIATANQGSEATYESGFVIDKFPISRPNLTFSTLTVSNMSPEDSSIYLCSGLRGEKLFFGSGTQLSVL.

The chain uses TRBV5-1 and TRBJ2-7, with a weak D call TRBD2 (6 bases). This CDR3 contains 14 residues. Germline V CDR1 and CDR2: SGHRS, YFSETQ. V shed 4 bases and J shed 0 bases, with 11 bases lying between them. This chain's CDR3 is CASSLEGFSYEQYF. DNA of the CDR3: TGCGCCAGCAGCCTGGAGGGGTTCTCCTACGAGCAGTACTTC.

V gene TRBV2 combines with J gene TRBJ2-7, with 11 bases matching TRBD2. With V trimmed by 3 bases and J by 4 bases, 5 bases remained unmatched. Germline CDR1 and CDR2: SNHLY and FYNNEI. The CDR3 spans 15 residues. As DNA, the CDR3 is TGTGCCAGCAGTGATTTCACTAGCGGGAGTTACGAGCAGTACTTC. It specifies CASSDFTSGSYEQYF.

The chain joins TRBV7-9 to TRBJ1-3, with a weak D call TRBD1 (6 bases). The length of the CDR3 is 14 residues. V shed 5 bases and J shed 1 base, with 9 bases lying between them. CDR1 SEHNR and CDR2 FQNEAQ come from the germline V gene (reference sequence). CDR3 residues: CASSGGASGNTIYF. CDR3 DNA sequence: TGTGCCAGCAGCGGGGGGGCATCTGGAAACACCATATATTTT.

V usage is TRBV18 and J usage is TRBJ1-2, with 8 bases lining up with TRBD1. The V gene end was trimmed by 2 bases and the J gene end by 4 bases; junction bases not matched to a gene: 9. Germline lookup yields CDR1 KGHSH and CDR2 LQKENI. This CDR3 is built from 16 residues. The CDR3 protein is CASSPKTGDLIYGYTF. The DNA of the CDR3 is TGTGCCAGCTCACCAAAGACAGGGGACCTTATCTATGGCTACACCTTC.

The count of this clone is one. DNA for the CDR3: TGTGCCAGCAGTTGGCAGGGAGTAGATACGCAGTATTTT. Amino acid sequence: CASSWQGVDTQYF. This chain joins TRBV6-5 and TRBJ2-3, with D possibly called TRBD1 or TRBD2 (5 bases each). CDR3 length equals 13 residues. CDR1 MNHEY and CDR2 SVGAGI come from the germline V gene. V was pared by 4 bases and J by 5 bases, with 10 bases between.

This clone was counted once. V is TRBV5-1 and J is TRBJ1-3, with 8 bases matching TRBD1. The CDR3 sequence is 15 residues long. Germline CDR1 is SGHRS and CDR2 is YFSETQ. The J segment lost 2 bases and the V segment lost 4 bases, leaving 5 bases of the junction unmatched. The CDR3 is CASSAQGGPGNTIYF. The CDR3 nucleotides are TGCGCCAGCAGCGCACAGGGGGGTCCTGGAAACACCATATATTTT.

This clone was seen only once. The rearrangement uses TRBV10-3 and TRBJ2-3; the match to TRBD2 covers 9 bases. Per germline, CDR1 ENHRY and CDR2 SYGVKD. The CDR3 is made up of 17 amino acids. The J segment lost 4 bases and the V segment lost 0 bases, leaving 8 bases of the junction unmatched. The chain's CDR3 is CAISESIGGRASDTQYF. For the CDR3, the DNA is TGTGCCATCAGTGAGTCGATTGGCGGGAGGGCTTCAGATACGCAGTATTTT.

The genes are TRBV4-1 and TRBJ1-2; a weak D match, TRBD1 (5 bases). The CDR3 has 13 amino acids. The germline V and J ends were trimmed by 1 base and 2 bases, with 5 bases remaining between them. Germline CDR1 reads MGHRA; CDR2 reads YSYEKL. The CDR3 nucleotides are TGCGCCAGCAGCCAAGGACAGAACTATGGCTACACCTTC. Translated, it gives CASSQGQNYGYTF.

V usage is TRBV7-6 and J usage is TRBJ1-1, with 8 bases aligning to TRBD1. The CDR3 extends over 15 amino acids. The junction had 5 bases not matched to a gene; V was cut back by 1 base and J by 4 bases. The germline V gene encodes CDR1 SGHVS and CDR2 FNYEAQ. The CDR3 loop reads CASSLGQGAFTEAFF. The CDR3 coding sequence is TGTGCCAGCAGCTTAGGGCAGGGGGCCTTCACTGAAGCTTTCTTT.

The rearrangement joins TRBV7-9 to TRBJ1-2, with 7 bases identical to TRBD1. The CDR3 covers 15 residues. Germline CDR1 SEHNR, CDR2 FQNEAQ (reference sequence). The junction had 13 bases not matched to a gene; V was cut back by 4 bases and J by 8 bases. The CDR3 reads CASSYIPRTGRGYTF. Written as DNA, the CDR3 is TGTGCCAGCAGCTATATCCCCCGGACAGGCAGGGGCTACACCTTC.

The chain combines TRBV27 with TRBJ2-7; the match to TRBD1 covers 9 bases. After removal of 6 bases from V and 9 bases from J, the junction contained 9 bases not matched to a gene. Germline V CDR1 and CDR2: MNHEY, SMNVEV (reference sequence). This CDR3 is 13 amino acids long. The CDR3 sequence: CASRIGGTGPQYF. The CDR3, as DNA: TGTGCCAGCAGGATTGGGGGGACAGGGCCGCAGTACTTC.

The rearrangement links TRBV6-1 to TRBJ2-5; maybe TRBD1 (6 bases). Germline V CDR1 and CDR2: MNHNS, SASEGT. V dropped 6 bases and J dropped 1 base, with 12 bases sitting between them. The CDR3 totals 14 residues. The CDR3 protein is CASRDSLFQETQYF. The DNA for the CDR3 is TGTGCCAGCAGGGACAGCCTCTTCCAAGAGACCCAGTACTTC.

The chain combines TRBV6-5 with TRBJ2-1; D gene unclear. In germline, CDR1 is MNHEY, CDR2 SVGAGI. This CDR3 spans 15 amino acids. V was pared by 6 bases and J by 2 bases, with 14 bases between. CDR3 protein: CASSLDSSAYNEQFF. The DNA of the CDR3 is TGTGCCAGCAGCCTAGACTCCTCCGCCTACAATGAGCAGTTCTTC.

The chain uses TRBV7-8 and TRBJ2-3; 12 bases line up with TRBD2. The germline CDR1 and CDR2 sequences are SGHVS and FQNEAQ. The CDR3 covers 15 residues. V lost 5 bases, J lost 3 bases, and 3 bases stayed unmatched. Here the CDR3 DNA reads TGTGCCAGCAGCAGGACTAGCGGGAAGACAGATACGCAGTATTTT. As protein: CASSRTSGKTDTQYF. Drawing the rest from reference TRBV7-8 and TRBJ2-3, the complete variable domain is GAGVSQSPRYKVAKRGQDVALRCDPISGHVSLFWYQQALGQGPEFLTYFQNEAQLDKSGLPSDRFFAERPEGSVSTLKIQRTQQEDSAVYLCASSRTSGKTDTQYFGPGTRLTVL.

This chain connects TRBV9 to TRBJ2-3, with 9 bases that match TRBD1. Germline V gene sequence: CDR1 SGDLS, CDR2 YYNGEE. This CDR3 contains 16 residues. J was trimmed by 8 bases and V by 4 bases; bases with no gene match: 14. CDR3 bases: TGTGCCAGCAGCACTGGGGGGGGACAGGGAAGATTTACGCAGTATTTT. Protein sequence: CASSTGGGQGRFTQYF.

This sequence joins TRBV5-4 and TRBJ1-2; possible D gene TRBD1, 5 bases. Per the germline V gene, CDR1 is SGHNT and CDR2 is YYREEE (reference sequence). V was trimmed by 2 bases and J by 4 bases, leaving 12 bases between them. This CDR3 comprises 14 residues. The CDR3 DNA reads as TGTGCCAGCAGCTTCGGCGACAGTGGCTATGGCTACACCTTC. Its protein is CASSFGDSGYGYTF.

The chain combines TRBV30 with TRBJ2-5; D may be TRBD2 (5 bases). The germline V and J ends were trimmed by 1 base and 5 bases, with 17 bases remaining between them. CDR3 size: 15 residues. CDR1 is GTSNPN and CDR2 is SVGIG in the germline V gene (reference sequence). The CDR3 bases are TGTGCCTGGAGTGGCTGGTATGAGGGCTTGGAGACCCAGTACTTC. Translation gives CAWSGWYEGLETQYF.

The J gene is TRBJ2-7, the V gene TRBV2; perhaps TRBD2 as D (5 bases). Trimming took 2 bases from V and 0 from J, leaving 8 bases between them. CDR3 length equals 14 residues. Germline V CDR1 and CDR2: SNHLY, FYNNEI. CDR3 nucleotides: TGTGCCAGCAGTGAACCGGGGAGCTCCTACGAGCAGTACTTC. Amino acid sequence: CASSEPGSSYEQYF.

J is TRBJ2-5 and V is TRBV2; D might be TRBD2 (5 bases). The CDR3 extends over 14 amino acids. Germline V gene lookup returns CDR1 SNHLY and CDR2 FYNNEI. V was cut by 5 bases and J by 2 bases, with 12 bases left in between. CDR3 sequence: CASSYRRDQETQYF. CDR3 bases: TGTGCCAGCAGTTATCGACGGGATCAAGAGACCCAGTACTTC.

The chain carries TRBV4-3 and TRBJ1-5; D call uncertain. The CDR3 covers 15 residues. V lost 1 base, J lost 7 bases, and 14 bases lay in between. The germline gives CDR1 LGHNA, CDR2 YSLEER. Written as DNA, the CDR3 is TGCGCCAGCAGCCAAGTCCGAATCCGGGCCCAGCCCCAGCATTTT. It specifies CASSQVRIRAQPQHF.

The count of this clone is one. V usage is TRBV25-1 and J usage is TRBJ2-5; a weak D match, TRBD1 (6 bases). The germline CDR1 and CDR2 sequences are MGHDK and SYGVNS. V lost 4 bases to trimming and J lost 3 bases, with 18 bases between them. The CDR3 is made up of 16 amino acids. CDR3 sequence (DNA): TGTGCCAGCAGTGCAGTACAGGGTTGGTCCAAAGAGACCCAGTACTTC. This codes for CASSAVQGWSKETQYF.

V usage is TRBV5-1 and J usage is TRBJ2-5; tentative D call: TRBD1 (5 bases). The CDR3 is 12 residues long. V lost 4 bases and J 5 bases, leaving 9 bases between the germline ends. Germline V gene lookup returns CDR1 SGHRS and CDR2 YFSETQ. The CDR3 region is CASSAQAETQYF. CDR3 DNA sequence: TGCGCCAGCAGCGCACAGGCGGAGACCCAGTACTTC.

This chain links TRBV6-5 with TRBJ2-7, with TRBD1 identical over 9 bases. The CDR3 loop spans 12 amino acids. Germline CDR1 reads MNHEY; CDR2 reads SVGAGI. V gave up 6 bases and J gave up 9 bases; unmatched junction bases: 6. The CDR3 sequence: CASSRDRAMQYF. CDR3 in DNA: TGTGCCAGCAGCCGGGACAGGGCGATGCAGTACTTC.

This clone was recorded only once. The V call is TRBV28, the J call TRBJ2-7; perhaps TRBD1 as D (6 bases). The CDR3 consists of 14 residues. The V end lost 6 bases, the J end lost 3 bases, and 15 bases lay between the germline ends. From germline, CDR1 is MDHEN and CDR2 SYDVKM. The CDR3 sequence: CASRLQGSFYEQYF. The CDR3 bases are TGTGCCAGCAGACTACAGGGATCCTTCTACGAGCAGTACTTC. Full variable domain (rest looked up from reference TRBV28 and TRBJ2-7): DVKVTQSSRYLVKRTGEKVFLECVQDMDHENMFWYRQDPGLGLRLIYFSYDVKMKEKGDIPEGYSVSREKKERFSLILESASTNQTSMYLCASRLQGSFYEQYFGPGTRLTVT.